This is a list of T cell receptor beta chains from one sample in a study of glioma-infiltrating T cells. MiXCR, applied by TCRdb to the multiplex PCR reads, yields one record per CDR3 protein. The profile shows around 190,000 distinct CDR3 sequences, more than 35% of them singletons. Sequenced input: glioma tissue, nonneoplastic brain tissue, or PBMCs (not recorded which). These TCRs come from a human donor with low-grade glioma or glioblastoma, undergoing nonglioma brain surgery, or in good health (not recorded which). Each CDR3 is given with its conserved first and last residue. D genes are given only for firm matches. Clone size is given for some rows only: seen once, a few or many times, or a class if the clone is expanded.

TRBD2	-	TRBV29-1	TRBJ2-2	CSVGGSVGGTGELFF	TGCAGCGTTGGCGGGAGTGTCGGTGGCACCGGGGAGCTGTTTTTT
TRBD2	-	TRBV5-1	TRBJ2-3	CASKDEREFTDTQYF	TGCGCCAGCAAGGATGAGCGGGAGTTCACAGATACGCAGTATTTT
-	many	TRBV28	TRBJ1-5	CASSLNEEPQHF	TGTGCCAGCAGTTTAAACGAGGAGCCCCAGCATTTT
TRBD1	-	TRBV7-2	TRBJ1-4	CASSPQGASNEKLFF	TGTGCCAGCAGCCCGCAGGGGGCGAGTAATGAAAAACTGTTTTTT
TRBD1	many	TRBV2	TRBJ1-6	CASNRDRNNSPLHF	TGTGCCAGCAACCGGGACAGAAATAATTCACCCCTCCACTTT
-	-	TRBV7-9	TRBJ2-1	CASSPRAAYNEQFF	TGTGCCAGCAGCCCCCGGGCGGCCTACAATGAGCAGTTCTTC
TRBD2	few	TRBV4-1	TRBJ2-7	CASSQVRLAGVGDEQYF	TGCGCCAGCAGCCAAGTCAGACTAGCGGGAGTCGGCGACGAGCAGTACTTC
-	many	TRBV20-1	TRBJ2-5	CSARAGETQYF	TGCAGTGCTAGAGCAGGGGAGACCCAGTACTTC
-	many	TRBV5-4	TRBJ1-3	CASSREGGNTIYF	TGTGCCAGCAGCAGAGAGGGGGGAAACACCATATATTTT
TRBD2	many	TRBV7-8	TRBJ2-1	CASSLLAGGRNEQFF	TGTGCCAGCAGCTTACTAGCGGGAGGTCGAAATGAGCAGTTCTTC
TRBD2	-	TRBV4-1	TRBJ2-1	CASSRSGDTYNEQFF	TGCGCCAGCAGCCGTAGCGGGGATACTTACAATGAGCAGTTCTTC
-	-	TRBV5-4	TRBJ2-1	CATSVRENEQFF	TGTGCCACCTCCGTCAGGGAAAATGAGCAGTTCTTC
-	few	TRBV2	TRBJ2-6	CASRGDRPYGANVLTF	TGTGCCAGCAGGGGGGACCGCCCCTATGGGGCCAACGTCCTGACTTTC
-	once	TRBV12-3/TRBV12-4	TRBJ1-2	CASNLNERHGYTF	TGTGCCAGCAATTTAAATGAAAGGCATGGCTACACCTTC
-	-	TRBV29-1	TRBJ1-1	CRARVLNTEAFF	TGCAGGGCCAGGGTTCTGAACACTGAAGCTTTCTTT
-	-	TRBV12-3/TRBV12-4	TRBJ1-2	CASSPGLSSYGYTF	TGTGCCAGCAGTCCCGGCCTTTCCTCCTATGGCTACACCTTC
TRBD1	many	TRBV20-1	TRBJ2-7	CSARDGTGSYEQYF	TGCAGTGCTAGAGATGGGACAGGGTCCTACGAGCAGTACTTC
TRBD2	few	TRBV29-1	TRBJ2-7	CSVVPSGRYEQYF	TGCAGCGTTGTGCCCAGCGGGAGGTACGAGCAGTACTTC
-	few	TRBV12-3/TRBV12-4	TRBJ2-5	CASRSAPQETQYF	TGTGCCAGCAGAAGTGCCCCCCAAGAGACCCAGTACTTC
TRBD2	many	TRBV20-1	TRBJ2-3	CSAPRAGVVRDTQYF	TGCAGTGCCCCACGGGCGGGAGTCGTAAGAGATACGCAGTATTTT
-	many	TRBV10-3	TRBJ2-6	CAISESASGANVLTF	TGTGCCATCAGTGAGTCAGCTTCTGGGGCCAACGTCCTGACTTTC
-	-	TRBV5-1	TRBJ2-6	CASSPTDPGSGANVLTF	TGCGCCAGCAGCCCGACCGACCCGGGCTCTGGGGCCAACGTCCTGACTTTC
-	many	TRBV27	TRBJ2-4	CASSLNLRWGKNIQYF	TGTGCCAGCAGTTTAAATCTTAGGTGGGGCAAAAACATTCAGTACTTC
-	-	TRBV18	TRBJ2-1	CVSSPSSSYNEQFF	TGTGTCAGCTCACCATCGAGCTCCTACAATGAGCAGTTCTTC
TRBD1	-	TRBV12-3/TRBV12-4	TRBJ2-5	CDRRDRGRGQETQYF	TGTGACAGGAGAGACAGGGGCCGGGGGCAAGAGACCCAGTACTTC
-	-	TRBV20-1	TRBJ1-4	CSARTLRVSNKKMFF	TGCAGTGCCAGGACCCTCAGGGTCTCTAATAAAAAAATGTTTTTT
TRBD1	many	TRBV3-1	TRBJ1-2	CASSQVGQVSGYTF	TGTGCCAGCAGCCAAGTTGGACAGGTCAGTGGCTACACCTTC
TRBD1	-	TRBV7-9	TRBJ1-1	CASSQGQGGAEAFF	TGTGCCAGCAGCCAGGGACAGGGGGGCGCTGAAGCTTTCTTT
-	once	TRBV10-3	TRBJ1-2	CAISEEAANYGYTF	TGTGCAATCAGTGAGGAAGCGGCTAACTATGGCTACACCTTC
-	many	TRBV7-8	TRBJ1-5	CASSLFGQHRGNQPQHF	TGTGCCAGCAGCTTATTCGGACAACATCGGGGCAATCAGCCCCAGCATTTT
-	few	TRBV10-3	TRBJ1-1	CAISESYGTDDFNTEAFF	TGTGCCATCAGTGAGTCGTATGGGACGGATGACTTTAACACTGAAGCTTTCTTT
-	many	TRBV7-2	TRBJ2-1	CASSLSRNEQFF	TGTGCCAGCAGTCTATCCCGAAATGAGCAGTTCTTC
TRBD1	-	TRBV12-3/TRBV12-4	TRBJ2-7	CARRRQGSSSYEQYF	TGTGCCAGAAGGAGACAGGGGTCGAGCTCCTACGAGCAGTACTTC
-	-	TRBV6-1	TRBJ1-5	CASSADTLNQPQHF	TGTGCCAGCAGTGCGGACACCCTTAATCAGCCCCAGCATTTT
TRBD2	many	TRBV4-1	TRBJ2-7	CASSQGTGLADSYEQYF	TGCGCCAGCAGCCAAGGAACGGGACTAGCGGACTCCTACGAGCAGTACTTC
-	few	TRBV12-3/TRBV12-4	TRBJ1-5	CASSRDNQPQHF	TGTGCCAGCAGTCGGGACAATCAGCCCCAGCATTTT
-	-	TRBV3-1	TRBJ1-2	CASSQNRVFYGYTF	TGTGCCAGCAGCCAAAACAGGGTTTTCTATGGCTACACCTTC
-	-	TRBV24-1	TRBJ1-1	CATSDYRENTEAFF	TGTGCCACCAGTGATTACAGGGAGAACACTGAAGCTTTCTTT
-	few	TRBV12-3/TRBV12-4	TRBJ2-5	CASSLLGDTETQYF	TGTGCCAGCAGTTTATTAGGGGATACTGAGACCCAGTACTTC
-	many	TRBV28	TRBJ2-7	CASTDSKDEQYF	TGTGCCAGCACTGACTCTAAGGACGAGCAGTACTTC
-	many	TRBV20-1	TRBJ2-1	CSASPGSSYNEQFF	TGCAGTGCTAGCCCGGGGAGCTCCTACAATGAGCAGTTCTTC
TRBD2	many	TRBV3-1	TRBJ2-3	CAAWGGPSDTQYF	TGTGCAGCTTGGGGAGGGCCGTCAGATACGCAGTATTTT
TRBD2	-	TRBV12-3/TRBV12-4	TRBJ2-1	CASSSSGRSYNEQFF	TGTGCCAGCAGTTCTAGCGGGAGATCCTACAATGAGCAGTTCTTC
-	many	TRBV28	TRBJ1-5	CASSLNQGSDQPQHF	TGTGCCAGCAGTTTAAATCAGGGGAGCGATCAGCCCCAGCATTTT
TRBD1	many	TRBV27	TRBJ2-1	CASSQGQGINEQFF	TGTGCCAGCAGTCAGGGACAGGGTATCAATGAGCAGTTCTTC
-	many	TRBV5-4	TRBJ2-5	CASSLPSGKETQYF	TGTGCCAGCAGCTTGCCCAGCGGAAAAGAGACCCAGTACTTC
-	once	TRBV10-3	TRBJ2-7	CAISMERYEQYF	TGTGCCATCAGCATGGAAAGGTACGAGCAGTACTTC
-	many	TRBV7-6	TRBJ2-5	CASSLASGETQYF	TGTGCCAGCAGCTTAGCCTCTGGAGAGACCCAGTACTTC
-	many	TRBV20-1	TRBJ1-1	CSARDLQAPAFF	TGCAGTGCTAGAGATCTTCAGGCCCCGGCTTTCTTT
-	many	TRBV27	TRBJ2-5	CASSLSAGYKTQYF	TGTGCCAGCAGTTTATCGGCAGGGTATAAGACCCAGTACTTC
-	-	TRBV2	TRBJ2-5	CASSEDLGHPKDETQYF	TGTGCCAGCAGTGAAGACCTGGGACACCCGAAGGATGAGACCCAGTACTTC
TRBD1	many	TRBV20-1	TRBJ2-1	CSAHGQVKPSYNEQFF	TGCAGTGCCCATGGACAGGTCAAGCCTTCCTACAATGAGCAGTTCTTC
-	many	TRBV27	TRBJ2-1	CASSLGGLVNEQFF	TGTGCCAGCAGTTTAGGAGGTCTTGTGAATGAGCAGTTCTTC